The rows below give T cell receptor beta chains drawn from one sample of a study of CD8 T cells in ankylosing spondylitis. Each CDR3 protein is one row after TCRdb ran MiXCR on the 5' RACE reads. The table shows about 240,000 distinct CDR3 sequences, with approximately 11% occurring only once. The specimen sequenced was blood, either unsorted or a sorted T cell fraction (not recorded which). The receptors were sampled from a male donor with ankylosing spondylitis or in good health (not recorded which). Each CDR3 is given with its conserved first and last residue. D genes are given only for firm matches. Clone sizes are given selectively: once, few, many, or a class where the clone is expanded.

D gene: .
V gene: TRBV12-3/TRBV12-4
clone size: many
J gene: TRBJ2-1
CDR3 protein: CASTRRPTLNEQFF
CDR3 DNA: TGTGCCAGCACGCGGAGGCCAACATTAAATGAGCAGTTCTTC

D gene: TRBD1
V gene: TRBV16
clone size: many
J gene: TRBJ1-5
CDR3 protein: CASSHRDSNQPQHF
CDR3 DNA: TGTGCCAGCAGCCACCGGGACAGTAATCAGCCCCAGCATTTT

D gene: .
V gene: TRBV5-1
clone size: few
J gene: TRBJ2-7
CDR3 protein: CASLIRQGYEQYF
CDR3 DNA: TGCGCCAGCTTGATACGGCAGGGGTACGAGCAGTACTTC

D gene: TRBD2
V gene: TRBV5-1
clone size: many
J gene: TRBJ2-1
CDR3 protein: CASSPRLAGGLYNEQFF
CDR3 DNA: TGCGCCAGCAGCCCTCGACTAGCGGGAGGACTCTACAATGAGCAGTTCTTC

D gene: .
V gene: TRBV4-1
clone size: many
J gene: TRBJ2-3
CDR3 protein: CASSQEGAGDTQYF
CDR3 DNA: TGCGCCAGCAGCCAAGAGGGGGCAGGAGATACGCAGTATTTT

D gene: TRBD2
V gene: TRBV12-3/TRBV12-4
clone size: many
J gene: TRBJ2-5
CDR3 protein: CASRGPLAGEMRETQYF
CDR3 DNA: TGTGCCAGCAGGGGACCACTAGCGGGAGAAATGCGGGAGACCCAGTACTTC

D gene: .
V gene: TRBV20-1
clone size: many
J gene: TRBJ1-1
CDR3 protein: CSAQSRQYNTEAFF
CDR3 DNA: TGCAGTGCGCAGTCCCGACAGTACAACACTGAAGCTTTCTTT

D gene: TRBD2
V gene: TRBV20-1
clone size: many
J gene: TRBJ2-1
CDR3 protein: CSATGGNEQFF
CDR3 DNA: TGCAGTGCCACCGGGGGGAATGAGCAGTTCTTC

D gene: TRBD2
V gene: TRBV28
clone size: .
J gene: TRBJ2-5
CDR3 protein: CASSSWTSGSVETQYF
CDR3 DNA: TGTGCCAGCAGTTCTTGGACTAGCGGGAGTGTGGAGACCCAGTACTTC

D gene: .
V gene: TRBV10-2
clone size: few
J gene: TRBJ1-1
CDR3 protein: CASCQGGMNTEAFF
CDR3 DNA: TGCGCCAGCTGCCAGGGAGGTATGAACACTGAAGCTTTCTTT

D gene: .
V gene: TRBV5-1
clone size: many
J gene: TRBJ1-1
CDR3 protein: CASSLDQGSEAFF
CDR3 DNA: TGCGCCAGCAGCTTGGATCAGGGCTCTGAAGCTTTCTTT

D gene: TRBD2
V gene: TRBV12-3/TRBV12-4
clone size: many
J gene: TRBJ2-5
CDR3 protein: CASSLGTRQETQYF
CDR3 DNA: TGTGCCAGCAGTTTAGGGACTAGGCAAGAGACCCAGTACTTC

D gene: .
V gene: TRBV14
clone size: few
J gene: TRBJ1-1
CDR3 protein: CASSQVSVAEAFF
CDR3 DNA: TGTGCCAGCAGCCAAGTTAGCGTTGCTGAAGCTTTCTTT

D gene: .
V gene: TRBV28
clone size: many
J gene: TRBJ1-4
CDR3 protein: CASSLGGPNEKLFF
CDR3 DNA: TGTGCCAGCAGTTTGGGTGGGCCCAATGAAAAACTGTTTTTT

D gene: TRBD1
V gene: TRBV7-8
clone size: few
J gene: TRBJ2-7
CDR3 protein: CASSLGMRGGSRGNEQYF
CDR3 DNA: TGTGCCAGCAGCTTAGGGATGCGAGGGGGCTCTAGGGGCAACGAGCAGTACTTC

D gene: TRBD2
V gene: TRBV5-1
clone size: many
J gene: TRBJ2-3
CDR3 protein: CASSGGRGRGPTDTQYF
CDR3 DNA: TGCGCCAGCAGCGGAGGGCGCGGGAGAGGGCCCACAGATACGCAGTATTTT

D gene: TRBD1
V gene: TRBV20-1
clone size: many
J gene: TRBJ1-5
CDR3 protein: CSASQGTGVSNQPQHF
CDR3 DNA: TGCAGTGCTTCCCAGGGGACAGGGGTTAGCAATCAGCCCCAGCATTTT

D gene: TRBD2
V gene: TRBV4-2
clone size: many
J gene: TRBJ2-5
CDR3 protein: CASSRQLAIQETQYF
CDR3 DNA: TGTGCCAGCAGCCGACAACTAGCGATTCAAGAGACCCAGTACTTC

D gene: .
V gene: TRBV11-2
clone size: .
J gene: TRBJ2-3
CDR3 protein: CASSLGGWTATDTQYF
CDR3 DNA: TGTGCCAGCAGCTTAGGGGGGTGGACAGCCACAGATACGCAGTATTTT

D gene: TRBD2
V gene: TRBV25-1
clone size: many
J gene: TRBJ2-7
CDR3 protein: CASSDPNSGRASEQYF
CDR3 DNA: TGTGCCAGCAGTGACCCGAATAGCGGGAGGGCCTCCGAGCAGTACTTC

D gene: .
V gene: TRBV9
clone size: .
J gene: TRBJ2-1
CDR3 protein: CASSARPGLSNEQFF
CDR3 DNA: TGTGCCAGCAGCGCCCGACCCGGACTTTCCAATGAGCAGTTCTTC

D gene: .
V gene: TRBV7-9
clone size: few
J gene: TRBJ2-3
CDR3 protein: CASSLDVGAQDTQYF
CDR3 DNA: TGTGCCAGCAGCTTAGACGTGGGGGCGCAAGATACGCAGTATTTT

D gene: TRBD2
V gene: TRBV7-6
clone size: few
J gene: TRBJ2-2
CDR3 protein: CASSREVAGPTGELFF
CDR3 DNA: TGTGCCAGCAGCCGCGAAGTAGCGGGACCCACCGGGGAGCTGTTTTTT